The rows below give T cell receptor beta chains drawn from one sample of a study of graft-versus-host responses after intestinal transplantation. The data were produced by immunoSEQ multiplex PCR, yet TCRdb's version contains in-frame clones alone and is incomplete. Here the sample spans more than 70,000 clones, roughly 88% being singletons. No cognate antigen is known for these TCRs. The sequences come from unstimulated CD4+ T cells sorted from spleen or lymph node cells, collected before intestinal transplant. The receptors derive from a human donor who received an intestinal transplant. The CDR3 runs from the conserved cysteine through the conserved F or W. D genes are given only for firm matches. The listing skips clone size in some rows; elsewhere it reads once, few, many or a size class.

cdr3_aa cdr3_nt j_call d_call v_call cdr3_length clone_size
CATSSSSYNSPLHF TGCGCCACCTCATCTAGCTCCTATAATTCACCCCTCCACTTT TRBJ1-6 NA TRBV4-1 14 once
CASSVATRGDSGANVLTF TGTGCCAGCAGCGTAGCTACTCGGGGGGACTCTGGGGCCAACGTCCTGACTTTC TRBJ2-6 TRBD2 TRBV9 18 NA
CASSYRGLDNQPQHF TGTGCCAGCAGTTACAGGGGGTTGGACAATCAGCCCCAGCATTTT TRBJ1-5 NA TRBV6-6 15 NA
CASSPGGTSGGVSAEQFF TGTGCCAGCAGCCCCGGGGGGACTAGCGGGGGGGTATCGGCTGAGCAGTTCTTC TRBJ2-1 TRBD2 TRBV7-2 18 NA
CASSRDSQETQYF TGCGCCAGCAGCCGGGACAGTCAAGAGACCCAGTACTTC TRBJ2-5 TRBD1 TRBV5-1 13 NA
CASSRLGGYEQYF TGTGCCAGCAGCCGACTAGGAGGGTACGAGCAGTACTTC TRBJ2-7 NA TRBV27 13 NA
CASSYGRDQSQHF TGTGCCAGCAGTTACGGCAGGGATCAGTCCCAGCATTTT TRBJ1-5 NA TRBV6-5 13 NA
CASSPGADNQPQHF TGTGCCAGCTCACCAGGGGCGGACAATCAGCCCCAGCATTTT TRBJ1-5 NA TRBV18 14 NA
CASSLAAGQSQYEQYF TGTGCCAGCAGCTTAGCCGCGGGACAGTCCCAGTACGAGCAGTACTTC TRBJ2-7 NA TRBV7-6 16 NA
CASSAGGLNTEAFF TGTGCCAGCTCAGCGGGGGGGCTTAACACTGAAGCTTTCTTT TRBJ1-1 NA TRBV18 14 NA
CASSQDQGLTTYEQYF TGCGCCAGCAGCCAAGACCAGGGACTTACTACCTACGAGCAGTACTTC TRBJ2-7 NA TRBV4-1 16 NA
CATTGGYEQYF TGTGCCACCACAGGGGGCTACGAGCAGTACTTC TRBJ2-7 TRBD1 TRBV7-9 11 NA
CASSYRGYEQYF TGTGCCAGCAGCTATCGGGGGTACGAGCAGTACTTC TRBJ2-7 NA TRBV7-9 12 NA
CASSTAGQNIQYF TGTGCCAGCAGCACAGCGGGGCAAAACATTCAGTACTTC TRBJ2-4 TRBD2 TRBV5-4 13 NA
CASTPTGARTEAFF TGTGCCAGTACCCCGACAGGGGCAAGGACTGAAGCTTTCTTT TRBJ1-1 TRBD1 TRBV19 14 NA